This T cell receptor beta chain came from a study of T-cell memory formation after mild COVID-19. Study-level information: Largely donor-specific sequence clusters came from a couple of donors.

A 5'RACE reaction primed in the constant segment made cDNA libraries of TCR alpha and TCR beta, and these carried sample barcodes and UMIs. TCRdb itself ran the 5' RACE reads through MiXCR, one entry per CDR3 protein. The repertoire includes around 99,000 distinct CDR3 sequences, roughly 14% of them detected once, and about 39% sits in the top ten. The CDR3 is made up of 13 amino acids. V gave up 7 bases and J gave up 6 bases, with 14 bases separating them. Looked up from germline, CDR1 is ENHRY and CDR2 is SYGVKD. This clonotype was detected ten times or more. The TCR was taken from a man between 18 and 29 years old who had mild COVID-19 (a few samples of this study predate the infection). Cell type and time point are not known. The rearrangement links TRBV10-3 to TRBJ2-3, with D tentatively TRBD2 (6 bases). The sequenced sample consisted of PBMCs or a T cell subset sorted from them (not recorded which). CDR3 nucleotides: TGTGCCATCACTCCTGAGGCGGGGGATACGCAGTATTTT. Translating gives CAITPEAGDTQYF.